A selection of T cell receptor beta chains follows, all from one sample in a study of T cells in localized non-small cell lung cancer. Some clones are missing from TCRdb's copy, which holds only in-frame ones; the method was immunoSEQ multiplex PCR. Among tens of thousands of clones, 88% were seen once, and the ten largest hold 4% to 5%. Sample: peripheral blood, taken before any cancer treatment. These receptors originate from a woman aged 35 to 70 with stage I lung adenocarcinoma. The CDR3 runs from the conserved cysteine through the conserved F or W. The D gene is left open where the match is weak. Clone size is stated in some rows and not others, as once, few, many or a class when expanded.

D,J,V,size,DNA,CDR3
.,TRBJ2-5,TRBV5-1,once,TGCGCCAGCAGCTTGGTCGAGGGGATCCAAGAGACCCAGTACTTC,CASSLVEGIQETQYF
.,TRBJ2-7,TRBV19,.,TGTGCCAGTAGTTTCGGACCTGGCTACGAGCAGTACTTC,CASSFGPGYEQYF
.,TRBJ1-2,TRBV4-1,.,TGCGCCAGCAGCCAAGATTCAGGAGGAAACTATGGCTACACCTTC,CASSQDSGGNYGYTF
.,TRBJ1-4,TRBV2,.,TGTGCCAGCAGTCCCACGCAGGAAAAACTGTTTTTT,CASSPTQEKLFF
TRBD1,TRBJ1-1,TRBV9,.,TGTGCCAGCACCCCTGACAGGGGGAACACTGAAGCTTTCTTT,CASTPDRGNTEAFF
TRBD2,TRBJ2-2,TRBV6-4,.,TGTGCCAGCAGTGCGACTAGCGGGGGACATGGCACCGGGGAGCTGTTTTTT,CASSATSGGHGTGELFF
.,TRBJ2-7,TRBV27,.,TGTGCCAGCAGTTTATCCGACAGTTACACCTACGAGCAGTACTTC,CASSLSDSYTYEQYF
TRBD1,TRBJ1-1,TRBV27,.,TGTGCCAGCAGTTTTGGAACAGGGGGCGTCACTGAAGCTTTCTTT,CASSFGTGGVTEAFF
TRBD2,TRBJ2-3,TRBV7-6,.,TGTGCCAGCAGACTTTCGCCGGGGGGGCCTGATACGCAGTATTTT,CASRLSPGGPDTQYF
.,TRBJ1-2,TRBV30,few,TGTGCCTGGAGTGTACGTAACAGCTATGGCTACACCTTC,CAWSVRNSYGYTF
.,TRBJ1-2,TRBV28,.,TGTGCCAGCCGAGACATCCCTAAGGACTATGGCTACACCTTC,CASRDIPKDYGYTF
.,TRBJ2-3,TRBV7-3,once,TGTGCCAGCAGCTTAAGCCAGACAGATACGCAGTATTTT,CASSLSQTDTQYF
.,TRBJ1-1,TRBV4-3,.,TGCGCCAGCAGCCCTCAGACAGGTCTGAACACTGAAGCTTTCTTT,CASSPQTGLNTEAFF
TRBD1,TRBJ2-7,TRBV2,.,TGTGCCAGCACGCTAGGATACCGGGACAGGGAGATTCGGGAACCCTACGAGCAGTACTTC,CASTLGYRDREIREPYEQYF
.,TRBJ2-7,TRBV6-5,.,TGTGCCAGCAGTTACCTTGTGGTGTCCTACGAGCAGTACTTC,CASSYLVVSYEQYF
TRBD1,TRBJ1-1,TRBV10-3,.,TGTGCCACCCGAGCAGGGGGCTGGAACACTGAAGCTTTCTTT,CATRAGGWNTEAFF
.,TRBJ2-5,TRBV27,.,TGTGCCAGCAGTTTATGGGCCGAGGGTTGGGAGACCCAGTACTTC,CASSLWAEGWETQYF
.,TRBJ1-2,TRBV7-2,.,TGTGCCAGCAGCTCAGAATCCCTCTATGGCTACACCTTC,CASSSESLYGYTF
TRBD1,TRBJ1-1,TRBV5-4,.,TGTGCCAGCAGCCTGGGACAGGTGAGAACATCTGAAGCTTTCTTT,CASSLGQVRTSEAFF
.,TRBJ2-7,TRBV7-7,.,TGTGCTAGCAGCGCACGGGACGGTGAGTCCGAGCAGTACTTC,CASSARDGESEQYF
.,TRBJ1-2,TRBV7-3,.,TGTGCCAGCAGCTTAAGTCAGGGGAAGGGCTACACCTTC,CASSLSQGKGYTF
TRBD2,TRBJ2-1,TRBV5-1,.,TGCGCCAGCAGCTTGGTTCAGCCTAGCGGGGGGACCTACAATGAGCAGTTCTTC,CASSLVQPSGGTYNEQFF
.,TRBJ2-3,TRBV11-3,.,TGTGCCAGCAGCTTAGAGGGACTGCGCACAGATACGCAGTATTTT,CASSLEGLRTDTQYF
.,TRBJ1-1,TRBV18,.,TGTGCCAGCCAAACGGGGAACACTGAAGCTTTCTTT,CASQTGNTEAFF
TRBD1,TRBJ1-6,TRBV4-3,.,TGCGCCAGCAGCCAAGTAATGGACAGGGGGGATTCACCCCTCCACTTT,CASSQVMDRGDSPLHF
.,TRBJ2-1,TRBV30,.,TGTGCCTGGATGGGTCTCGGCATCAGGATAGATAAGGACAATGAGCAGTTCTTC,CAWMGLGIRIDKDNEQFF
.,TRBJ2-3,TRBV27,.,TGTGCCAGCAGTTTCAGGTATACGCAGTATTTT,CASSFRYTQYF
.,TRBJ1-5,TRBV15,.,TGTGCCACCAGCAGAAGTACAGGAAATCGGCCCCAGCATTTT,CATSRSTGNRPQHF
.,TRBJ2-1,TRBV7-8,.,TGTGCCAGCAGCTTAAGCAGGAACCCCTCCTACAATGAGCAGTTCTTC,CASSLSRNPSYNEQFF
TRBD1,TRBJ1-4,TRBV5-6,.,TGTGCCAGCAGCCTGTGGTACAACAGGGGGCGACAGGAAAAACTGTTTTTT,CASSLWYNRGRQEKLFF
.,TRBJ1-1,TRBV7-2,.,TGTGCCAGCAGCTTAGCCAGGATGAACACTGAAGCTTTCTTT,CASSLARMNTEAFF
TRBD1,TRBJ2-7,TRBV9,.,TGTGCCAGCAGCGTAGGACAGGGCGCCAACGAGCAGTACTTC,CASSVGQGANEQYF
.,TRBJ2-3,TRBV11-2,.,TGTGCCAGCAGCTTAGCCGGCACAGATACGCAGTATTTT,CASSLAGTDTQYF
.,TRBJ2-5,TRBV12-5,.,TGTGCTAGTGGTTTTGGGGTTGATGTAGGCTTGGCAGAGACCCAGTACTTC,CASGFGVDVGLAETQYF
TRBD1,TRBJ2-7,TRBV7-9,.,TGTGCCAGCAGCTTACTTCCAGGGGGTACCTACGAGCAGTACTTC,CASSLLPGGTYEQYF
.,TRBJ2-7,TRBV5-6,.,TGTGCCAGCAGCTTCGGGGAAAAGGACGAGCAGTACTTC,CASSFGEKDEQYF
.,TRBJ2-7,TRBV19,few,TGTGCCAGTAGTAGCGCCGCCGAGCAGTACTTC,CASSSAAEQYF
.,TRBJ1-4,TRBV9,.,TGTGCCAGCAGCGGTTCCGGGACCGCAGGGGAAAAACTGTTTTTT,CASSGSGTAGEKLFF
.,TRBJ2-7,TRBV4-3,.,TGCGCCAGCAGCCAAGAAGCCATGGTTGGCTACGAGCAGTACTTC,CASSQEAMVGYEQYF
.,TRBJ2-7,TRBV19,.,TGTGCCAGTAGTACTAGAACAGGGAGCTCCTACGAGCAGTACTTC,CASSTRTGSSYEQYF
TRBD2,TRBJ2-7,TRBV2,.,TGTGCCAGCAGTACCGGGACTAGCGAAAAGCAGTACTTC,CASSTGTSEKQYF
TRBD1,TRBJ2-5,TRBV15,.,TGTGCCACCAGCAGGACAGGGGAGGAAGGAGAGACCCAGTACTTC,CATSRTGEEGETQYF
TRBD2,TRBJ2-3,TRBV5-1,.,TGCGCCAGCAGCTTGGACCTTAGCGGGGGTAGCACAGATACGCAGTATTTT,CASSLDLSGGSTDTQYF
TRBD1,TRBJ2-2,TRBV27,.,TGTGCCAGCAGGAGGACAGGGCGGAACGGGGAGCTGTTTTTT,CASRRTGRNGELFF
.,TRBJ1-1,TRBV11-2,.,TGTGCCAGCAGCTTAATACGTTCCGGACGGAACACTGAAGCTTTCTTT,CASSLIRSGRNTEAFF
.,TRBJ1-5,TRBV28,once,TGTGCCAGCAGCCCGCACAGGGAGCCCCAGCATTTT,CASSPHREPQHF
TRBD2,TRBJ2-5,TRBV27,once,TGTGCCAGCAGTTTGGGACTAGCGGGGCCAGAGACCCAGTACTTC,CASSLGLAGPETQYF
.,TRBJ1-5,TRBV7-2,once,TGTGCCAGCAGTCCGGGGGGCAATCAGCCCCAGCATTTT,CASSPGGNQPQHF
.,TRBJ1-1,TRBV4-3,.,TGCGCCAGCAGCCAAGATAGTGCAGGGATGAACACTGAAGCTTTCTTT,CASSQDSAGMNTEAFF
TRBD1,TRBJ2-5,TRBV9,.,TGTGCCAGCAGCGTCGGGACAGGGTCGGCGCAAGAGACCCAGTACTTC,CASSVGTGSAQETQYF
.,TRBJ2-5,TRBV27,.,TGTGCCAGCAGTTTTTCACAGTACCAAGAGACCCAGTACTTC,CASSFSQYQETQYF
.,TRBJ2-3,TRBV7-6,once,TGTGCCAGCAGCGTAGGAAAGGGAGATACGCAGTATTTT,CASSVGKGDTQYF
.,TRBJ1-2,TRBV9,.,TGTGCCAGCAGCGTAGCCCAGGGGAATGGCTACACCTTC,CASSVAQGNGYTF
TRBD2,TRBJ2-1,TRBV15,.,TGTGCCACCAGCAGAGGACAGCGGGGGTCGCTCCGGGAGCAGTTCTTC,CATSRGQRGSLREQFF
.,TRBJ1-1,TRBV7-6,.,TGTGCCAGCAGCTCGGGGGGGAGGACTGAAGCTTTCTTT,CASSSGGRTEAFF
TRBD1,TRBJ2-7,TRBV2,.,TGTGCCAGCAGTTCCGACTCACCGGGACAGGGGGTCTACGAGCAGTACTTC,CASSSDSPGQGVYEQYF